This T cell receptor (beta chain) was obtained from a study of blood T cells in healthy people across ages. This clonotype occurred a few times. Germline V gives CDR1 MGHDK, CDR2 SYGVNS. This CDR3 has 16 residues. Trimming removed 1 base at V and 7 bases at J, with 19 bases between. Primed by a sample-barcoded 5' primer and a J-beta primer mix, a second PCR proceeded for 7 to 11 cycles. Unique molecular identifiers of 12 random nucleotides labeled each cDNA. In TCRdb, the 5' RACE reads were re-called with MiXCR into one record per CDR3 protein. Here the sample spans about 1.1 million distinct CDR3 sequences, roughly two fifths being singletons.

The chain couples TRBV25-1 to TRBJ1-2, with a possible D match to TRBD1 (5 bases). Input material: blood. The sequence was collected from a man aged 18-30 years in good health. CDR3 sequence reads: CASSESGQGVHCGYTF. CDR3 sequence (DNA): TGTGCCAGCAGTGAATCCGGGCAGGGTGTACACTGTGGCTACACCTTC.